These 20 T cell receptor beta chains originate from one sample sequenced in a study of CD8 T cells in ankylosing spondylitis (dated by TCRdb to the late 2010s). Library creation used 5' RACE. Sequenced on an Illumina HiSeq 2500. TCRdb cleaned the public reads at Q25 with fastp, built clones with MiXCR and kept in-frame beta chains. For every CDR3 protein sequence, its rows merge into one entry that carries the most common genes and DNA. Here the sample has 130,000 or so distinct CDR3 sequences; 7% occur a single time. The biggest ten clones account for over 9% of the sample. Input material: blood, either unsorted or a sorted T cell fraction (not recorded which). The receptors derive from a male donor with ankylosing spondylitis or in good health (not recorded which).

This clonotype was found many times. The rearrangement uses TRBV28 and TRBJ1-5; a weak D match, TRBD1 (5 bases). Germline values: CDR1 MDHEN, CDR2 SYDVKM. There are 14 residues in the CDR3. Trimming cost V 3 bases and J 2 bases, with 8 bases left between them. As DNA, the CDR3 is TGTGCCAGCAGTTTTTTGGGGGGCAATCAGCCCCAGCATTTT. Translating it yields CASSFLGGNQPQHF.

This clonotype has ten or more counts. This chain joins TRBV5-4 and TRBJ1-4; D is possibly TRBD1 (5 bases). Per germline, CDR1 SGHNT and CDR2 YYREEE (reference sequence). Between the trimmed V and J ends, which lost 5 bases and 8 bases, there was a span of 13 bases. The CDR3 has 13 residues. CDR3 coding DNA: TGTGCCAGCAGGCCCGGGACGAAAGAAAAACTGTTTTTT. It specifies CASRPGTKEKLFF.

This clonotype was seen at least ten times. The genes are TRBV11-2 and TRBJ2-2; D may be TRBD2 (5 bases). Per germline, CDR1 SGHAT and CDR2 FQNNGV. The CDR3 consists of 15 residues. The V end lost 4 bases, the J end lost 7 bases, and 16 bases lay between the germline ends. CDR3 sequence (DNA): TGTGCCAGCAGCTCCCTTGGGGAGCGGAACGGGGAGCTGTTTTTT. Amino acids: CASSSLGERNGELFF.

The sample holds many counts of this clonotype. The chain is built from TRBV6-2 or TRBV6-3 and TRBJ2-6; 11 bases align to TRBD2. The germline CDR1 and CDR2 sequences are MNHEY and SVGEGT. The CDR3 contains 16 residues. V lost 8 bases and J lost 0; bases outside the gene matches: 3. CDR3 loop: CASSTSGDSGANVLTF. The CDR3 DNA follows: TGTGCCAGCTCGACTAGCGGGGACTCTGGGGCCAACGTCCTGACTTTC.

There are many counts of this clonotype. Here the CDR3 reads CASTPDEAKFGQPQHF. The CDR3 region has the DNA TGCGCCAGCACCCCGGACGAAGCAAAGTTTGGGCAGCCCCAGCATTTT. The chain carries TRBV5-1 and TRBJ1-5; D gene ambiguous. V shed 6 bases and J shed 7 bases, with 23 bases lying between them. Germline CDR1 and CDR2: SGHRS and YFSETQ. The CDR3 consists of 16 residues. Drawing the rest from reference TRBV5-1 and TRBJ1-5, the complete variable domain is KAGVTQTPRYLIKTRGQQVTLSCSPISGHRSVSWYQQTPGQGLQFLFEYFSETQRNKGNFPGRFSGRQFSNSRSEMNVSTLELGDSALYLCASTPDEAKFGQPQHFGDGTRLSIL.

The chain couples TRBV6-1 to TRBJ2-6; 8 nucleotides agree with TRBD2. This CDR3 has 15 residues. The V segment lost 7 bases and the J segment 2 bases; nucleotides outside the gene matches: 4. Germline lookup yields CDR1 MNHNS and CDR2 SASEGT. This CDR3 reads CASNSGGAGANVLTF. CDR3 nucleotide sequence: TGTGCCAGCAACTCGGGAGGGGCTGGGGCCAACGTCCTGACTTTC.

This clonotype was detected ten times or more. This chain connects TRBV20-1 to TRBJ1-5; possible D gene TRBD1, 5 bases. This CDR3 is built from 15 residues. Germline V gene data show CDR1 as DFQATT and CDR2 as SNEGSKA (reference sequence). With 4 bases removed from V and 0 bases from J, the gap between germline ends came to 13 bases. The CDR3 coding sequence is TGCAGTGCTACCGAGACAGCGATTAGCAATCAGCCCCAGCATTTT. This sequence encodes CSATETAISNQPQHF.

The chain links TRBV20-1 to TRBJ1-1; no firm D call. V lost 1 base and J lost 3, with 9 bases in between. Germline V gives CDR1 DFQATT, CDR2 SNEGSKA (reference sequence). The CDR3 totals 13 residues. The CDR3 sequence: CSARVKWDTEAFF. Here the CDR3 DNA reads TGCAGTGCTAGAGTCAAATGGGACACTGAAGCTTTCTTT.

The table lists this clonotype with many counts. This rearrangement joins TRBV3-1 to TRBJ2-1; no clear D gene. V dropped 8 bases and J dropped 0 bases, with 20 bases sitting between them. This CDR3 has 17 amino acids. Germline lookup yields CDR1 LGHDT and CDR2 YNNKEL (reference sequence). In DNA form, the CDR3 reads TGTGCCAGCTCCCCTTTGCCCAAGGAGAGCTCCTACAATGAGCAGTTCTTC. It is translated as CASSPLPKESSYNEQFF.

This clonotype was seen at least ten times. The V and J genes are TRBV29-1 and TRBJ2-4; weak D call: TRBD1 (6 bases). V lost 2 bases and J lost 6, with 8 bases in between. The CDR3 sequence is 12 residues long. Germline CDR1 and CDR2: SQVTM and ANQGSEA. The CDR3 coding sequence is TGCAGCGTTGAAACAGGGACAAACATTCAGTACTTC. Its translation is CSVETGTNIQYF. The full variable domain, completed using reference TRBV29-1 and TRBJ2-4, is SAVISQKPSRDICQRGTSLTIQCQVDSQVTMMFWYRQQPGQSLTLIATANQGSEATYESGFVIDKFPISRPNLTFSTLTVSNMSPEDSSIYLCSVETGTNIQYFGAGTRLSVL.

Many counts were recorded for this clonotype. The rearrangement joins TRBV5-1 to TRBJ1-2; the D is unclear. Germline assignment: CDR1 SGHRS and CDR2 YFSETQ. The length of the CDR3 is 15 residues. The V gene lost 1 base and the J gene lost 6 bases, with 16 bases spanning the gap. The CDR3 DNA sequence: TGCGCCAGCAGCTTGTTCACCCCAAAGGTCGATGGCTACACCTTC. It translates to CASSLFTPKVDGYTF.

This clonotype was picked up many times. The rearrangement joins TRBV10-2 to TRBJ2-5, with TRBD1 matching 7 bases. V lost 7 bases and J lost 1; bases outside the gene matches: 9. The CDR3 runs to 15 residues. Germline V lookup: CDR1 WSHSY, CDR2 SAAADI. The CDR3 nucleotides are TGCGCCAGCACCCAAGGGGGCATGGGCCAAGAGACCCAGTACTTC. Translated, it gives CASTQGGMGQETQYF.

This clonotype was observed at least ten times. The chain employs TRBV29-1 and TRBJ2-7; TRBD1 matches 7 bases. This CDR3 comprises 11 residues. Germline CDR1 and CDR2: SQVTM and ANQGSEA. With V trimmed by 6 bases and J by 5 bases, 4 bases remained unmatched. The CDR3 coding sequence is TGCAGCGTATCGACAGGGAACGAGCAGTACTTC. Its translation is CSVSTGNEQYF.

This clonotype turned up a few times. The CDR3 nucleotides are TGTGCCAGCCTTCGACAGGGTTCGAACGGGGAGCTGTTTTTT. It yields the protein CASLRQGSNGELFF. The chain links TRBV19 to TRBJ2-2; 7 positions agree with TRBD1. J was trimmed by 7 bases and V by 9 bases; bases with no gene match: 11. Germline V CDR1 and CDR2: LNHDA, SQIVND (reference sequence). The CDR3 has 14 amino acids. Full variable domain (remainder filled in from reference TRBV19 and TRBJ2-2): DGGITQSPKYLFRKEGQNVTLSCEQNLNHDAMYWYRQDPGQGLRLIYYSQIVNDFQKGDIAEGYSVSREKKESFPLTVTSAQKNPTAFYLCASLRQGSNGELFFGEGSRLTVL.

This clonotype showed up just a few times. The chain links TRBV18 to TRBJ1-2; D is uncertain. Trimming pared 6 bases from V and 1 base from J, leaving 12 bases between. Germline lookup yields CDR1 KGHSH and CDR2 LQKENI. There are 14 residues in the CDR3. As DNA, the CDR3 is TGTGCCAGCTCGCCGGGCTGGAGTAACTATGGCTACACCTTC. Its translation is CASSPGWSNYGYTF.

This clonotype was observed many times. The J gene is TRBJ2-1, the V gene TRBV7-9; D may correspond to TRBD1 or TRBD2 (5 bases each). CDR3 size: 17 residues. CDR1 and CDR2 (germline): SEHNR, FQNEAQ (reference sequence). V lost 0 bases and J 2 bases, leaving 14 bases between the germline ends. This CDR3 is CASSLAWDRRTYNEQFF. The CDR3 DNA follows: TGTGCCAGCAGCTTAGCTTGGGACCGACGTACCTACAATGAGCAGTTCTTC. Using reference TRBV7-9 and TRBJ2-1 for the parts outside the CDR3, the full variable domain is DTGVSQNPRHKITKRGQNVTFRCDPISEHNRLYWYRQTLGQGPEFLTYFQNEAQLEKSRLLSDRFSAERPKGSFSTLEIQRTEQGDSAMYLCASSLAWDRRTYNEQFFGPGTRLTVL.

The rearrangement joins TRBV12-3 or TRBV12-4 to TRBJ1-1; D is undetermined. This CDR3 region has 14 residues. V was shortened by 3 bases and J by 1 base, with 9 bases between the two germline ends. CDR3 region: CASSFTTANTEAFF. DNA of the CDR3: TGTGCCAGCAGTTTTACCACAGCGAACACTGAAGCTTTCTTT.

The chain combines TRBV2 with TRBJ2-1; either TRBD1 or TRBD2 may fit D (5 bases each). This CDR3 comprises 14 residues. Trimming removed 8 bases from V and 8 bases from J, with 19 bases in between. The germline gives CDR1 SNHLY, CDR2 FYNNEI. This CDR3 is CASVPGRSGDEQFF. The CDR3 nucleotides read TGTGCCAGCGTACCGGGACGGTCGGGCGATGAGCAGTTCTTC.

The rearrangement uses TRBV5-1 and TRBJ1-5, with D perhaps TRBD1 (6 bases). Germline V lookup: CDR1 SGHRS, CDR2 YFSETQ. Trimming left V 2 bases short and J 1 base short, with 16 bases between. CDR3 length: 17 amino acids. The CDR3 spells CASSFGPTGWSNQPQHF. CDR3 sequence (DNA): TGCGCCAGCAGCTTCGGCCCGACAGGATGGAGCAATCAGCCCCAGCATTTT.

The sample holds many counts of this clonotype. The CDR3 sequence is CASSRTGTGDGYTF. CDR3 bases: TGTGCCAGCAGCCGTACCGGGACAGGGGATGGCTACACCTTC. The chain is built from TRBV7-3 and TRBJ1-2; 10 bases match TRBD1. Germline CDR1 SGHTA, CDR2 FQGTGA. The CDR3 contains 14 residues. With V trimmed by 5 bases and J by 6 bases, 6 bases remained unmatched.